This T cell receptor (beta chain) was retrieved from a study of blood T cells in healthy people across ages (dated by TCRdb to 2013 to 2016). A note on the overall study: In model experiments, template switching captured roughly one uniquely barcoded TCR beta cDNA molecule for every two T cells. Two additional independent replicas of 1 million unique cDNA reads from the same blood draw were analyzed for two donors (one aged 18 to 30 and one aged 80 or older). The donors were split into four age groups: young (average 16 years), middle-aged (39), aged (over 55) and long-lived (about 74). To avoid experimental bias, donors of different ages were spread randomly across the sequencing lanes. Age-related changes in TCR beta repertoire diversity were measured in the study by deep sequencing normalized with unique cDNA molecular identifiers. Findings and caveats that apply to the study as a whole: Bulk unsorted PBMC profiling prevented conclusive comparison of naive and antigen-experienced compartments. Total diversity estimates from one million sequenced T cells were considered lower bounds and underestimates. There was a strong correlation between observed TCR beta diversity and the percentage of naive T cells measured by flow cytometry. Because donor CMV infection status was unknown, age-related changes in expanded clonotypes were potentially confounded. As age increased, observed TCR beta diversity per million T cells dropped in a roughly linear way, and a significant reduction was already evident by age roughly 40. Compared with the aged group, more naive CD4+ T cells, fewer expanded clones and increased TCR diversity were shown by the long-lived group, suggesting age selection.

The junction shows trimming of 3 bases on V and 5 bases on J, plus 8 bases between the germline ends. The CDR1 and CDR2 encoded by the germline V gene are KGHSH and LQKENI. From cysteine to phenylalanine, the CDR3 is 13 amino acids long. Just the 39-base CDR3 DNA is kept, in frame starting at base 1. Receptor libraries were prepared by 5' RACE. The sequencer listed for this sample is Illumina HiSeq 2500. A second about 6 to 11 cycle PCR used a sample-barcoded 5' primer and a J-beta primer mix. A unique molecular identifier was introduced onto each TCR beta cDNA molecule by a template-switch 5' adaptor carrying 12 random nucleotides. Each sample yielded at least 3 million CDR3-containing paired-end reads. First-strand cDNA was synthesized from all RNA with the Mint cDNA synthesis kit, primed by a TRBC-specific oligonucleotide. All cDNA was treated with uracil-DNA glycosylase and then went through a first 18-cycle PCR with the universal primers M1SS and BC2_uni_R. On the study's bioinformatics: For normalization, 1 million high-quality reads, each with a distinct molecular identifier, were randomly selected from each sample. Instead of being binned into consensus sequences, reads that shared molecular identifiers were thrown out. MiTCR, with a Q25 quality threshold and the strictest error-elimination algorithm, was used for CDR3 identification, clonotype clustering and error correction. A nonparametric unseen species model with Euler transformation was used to estimate lower-bound total TCR beta diversity. The raw public reads went through TCRdb reprocessing: fastp at Q25, MiXCR clone calling, in-frame beta chains kept. Each entry merges the rows of one CDR3 protein and shows their most common DNA and genes. These V and J calls originate from TCRdb's pipeline instead of the authors' own analysis. A total of around 1.5 million distinct CDR3 sequences appear in this sample, 30% to 40% of them only once. 10% to 12% of the sample is taken by the ten largest.

Systemically healthy Caucasian individuals from Russia, approximately 39 in total and aged roughly 6 to 100 years, were included as donors. Ten milliliters of peripheral blood were drawn from each donor into EDTA-treated Vacutainer tubes. Ficoll-Paque density-gradient centrifugation was used to isolate PBMCs, with at least 6.5 million per sample. Total RNA was extracted from PBMCs with Trizol reagent, with at least 5.5 micrograms obtained per sample. For every donor, flow cytometry on a PBMC aliquot measured the percentage of naive CD45RAhigh/CD27high T cells. This clonotype was observed a handful of times. What this receptor recognizes is not known. No much larger clonotype is one base removed from it; base qualities were not supplied.

This clonotype was obtained from a woman aged 30 to 39 in good health. Sequenced sample: blood. Recombination connected TRBV18 to TRBJ2-1; the D gene identity is not certain. The CDR3 amino acid sequence is: CASSPTRDNEQFF. Read as DNA, the sequence is TGTGCCAGCTCACCGACTCGGGACAATGAGCAGTTCTTC.